Detailed here is one TCR beta chain. This clone was seen a single time. The antigen this receptor binds is unknown. It has no much larger one-base neighbor in the sample; base qualities were not kept. This sample stems from a study of T cell responses to AZD1222 COVID-19 vaccine (dated by TCRdb to about 2021). About the study as a whole: A total of more than 230 trial participants underwent TCR sequencing, of whom some 210 received two doses of AZD1222 and some 25 received two doses of the MenACWY control vaccine. Trial participants were enrolled by age into subgroups of 18-55, 56-69 and 70-plus years, and around 150, 29 and 61 TCR-sequenced participants, respectively, were included in these subgroups.

The CDR3, from cysteine to phenylalanine, totals 17 residues. The read is trimmed to its CDR3 DNA, 51 bases read in frame from base 1. The germline V gene supplies CDR1 MGHDK and CDR2 SYGVNS. The germline V end is reduced by 7 bases and the J end by 4 bases; junction bases left unmatched: 13. The CDR3 regions of human TCRbeta chains were subjected to immunosequencing. The study's processing was this. TCRs in the repertoires were compared against a reference library of SARS-CoV-2-specific TCRs that had been generated with the MIRA antigen-specificity platform. Breadth was defined as the fraction of unique TCRs that were SARS-CoV-2-associated. Depth was defined as the fraction of total T cells that were SARS-CoV-2-associated. Using the MIRA data, each spike-specific TCR was mapped to the spike region that the TCR reacts to and placed in a CD4 or CD8 class. Log10-transformed breadth and depth values were compared by one-way ANOVA with Sidak's multiple comparisons tests. What TCRdb holds here is the immuneACCESS table cut down to in-frame rearrangements. Part of the clones is not present; checked against another copy, under half of the missing clones reflect an unresolved V gene, and the others are unexplained. From that table come the V and J calls and clone size; the DNA was used to work out D and trimming. This sample has 90,000 to 130,000 clones in its table, and around 90% of those were observed once. The top ten constitute around 2.5% of the sample.

Results and caveats for the whole study, not just this receptor: Only a handful of AZD1222 recipients were SARS-CoV-2 seropositive at baseline, limiting conclusions about previously exposed vaccinees. Participants were mostly white British, with more females than males. The authors suggested clonal diversity may have been underestimated. Because no day 14 peak-response samples were available, the repertoires could be characterized only after the peak T cell response. The whole spike protein was spanned by vaccine-associated CD4 TCRs, and dominant responses were seen in regions 160-218 and 743-854. After two AZD1222 doses, spike-specific TCR breadth and depth were significantly higher than at day 0 and than in MenACWY recipients. The 56-69-year group was small, and its depth increase did not reach significance, likely because of low power. Epitopes outside the regions mutated in the B.1.351 and B.1.1.7 variants were reportedly recognized by nearly half of the unique spike-specific TCRs.

This specimen's time point label, interpreted: about 28 days (+/-7) after the second vaccine dose. AZD1222 recipients given second doses at about 4 weeks or at about 12 weeks were pooled, since spike-specific TCR depth and breadth were not found to differ between the two schedules. Samples from vaccinated people were obtained from the UK trials COV001 and COV002, which included a single-blind randomized controlled phase 2/3 trial of AZD1222 (ChAdOx1 nCoV-19) in healthy adults. For TCRbeta chain sequencing, PBMC samples from trial participants were taken at day 0 and at day 28 after the second dose.

This clonotype was sampled from an adult who received the AZD1222 COVID-19 vaccine. The specimen comprised peripheral blood, sampled 28 days after the second AZD1222 dose. Rearrangement joined TRBV25-1 to TRBJ2-1; a stretch of 10 junction bases matches TRBD2. This receptor carries the CDR3 CASTRRTSGTLYNEQFF. The nucleotides read TGTGCCAGCACCCGAAGGACTAGCGGCACACTATACAATGAGCAGTTCTTC.